This is a list of T cell receptor beta chains from one sample in a study of PD-1 blockade in classical Hodgkin lymphoma. Data came from immunoSEQ multiplex PCR; TCRdb stores just in-frame clones and leaves some out. This sample yields around 20,000 clones, of which roughly 80% are seen a single time; approximately 22% belongs to the top ten. Sequencing used peripheral blood mononuclear cells (PBMCs), obtained at baseline. Every receptor here comes from a human donor with classical Hodgkin lymphoma. CDR3s include the opening cysteine and the closing phenylalanine or tryptophan. A D gene is named only where the DNA matches it firmly. Clone size appears in some rows only: once, few, many, or a class for an expanded clone.

abundance	d_gene	j_gene	v_gene	CDR3aa	CDR3nt
NA	NA	TRBJ1-4	TRBV4-1	CASSQVSQGREKLFF	TGCGCCAGCAGCCAAGTCTCCCAGGGTAGGGAAAAACTGTTTTTT
NA	NA	TRBJ1-1	TRBV19	CASSIRGDGTNTEAFF	TGTGCCAGTAGTATAAGGGGGGACGGGACAAACACTGAAGCTTTCTTT
NA	TRBD1	TRBJ1-2	TRBV29-1	CSVVQGWVGGYTF	TGCAGCGTGGTACAGGGGTGGGTGGGAGGCTACACCTTC
NA	NA	TRBJ2-2	TRBV2	CASGTVGTTGELFF	TGTGCCAGCGGGACTGTGGGTACCACCGGGGAGCTGTTTTTT
NA	NA	TRBJ1-5	TRBV13	CASSFGREQPQHF	TGTGCCAGCAGCTTCGGACGGGAACAGCCCCAGCATTTT
few	TRBD1	TRBJ1-5	TRBV28	CASSSLGQVGRYQPQHF	TGTGCCAGCAGTTCTCTCGGACAGGTTGGCCGCTATCAGCCCCAGCATTTT
NA	TRBD2	TRBJ2-1	TRBV7-2	CASSPRSPMAGGPWDEQFF	TGTGCCAGCAGCCCAAGAAGTCCTATGGCGGGGGGCCCCTGGGATGAGCAGTTCTTC
NA	NA	TRBJ1-1	TRBV7-8	CASSFDPTAYRTNTEAFF	TGTGCCAGCAGCTTTGACCCGACAGCCTATCGAACGAACACTGAAGCTTTCTTT
NA	NA	TRBJ2-5	TRBV5-8	CASSRLTQGTQYF	TGTGCCAGCAGCCGCCTCACCCAGGGGACCCAGTACTTC
NA	NA	TRBJ2-4	TRBV10-3	CAISEEGRAKNIQYF	TGTGCCATCAGTGAGGAGGGACGAGCCAAAAACATTCAGTACTTC
NA	NA	TRBJ1-5	TRBV7-2	CASSLMAQGDQPQHF	TGTGCCAGCAGCTTAATGGCTCAGGGCGATCAGCCCCAGCATTTT
NA	TRBD2	TRBJ2-3	TRBV6-1	CASSEVPGGLYTQYF	TGTGCCAGCAGTGAAGTCCCGGGGGGACTATATACGCAGTATTTT
few	NA	TRBJ2-1	TRBV5-1	CASSLQGRGIADEQFF	TGCGCCAGCAGCTTGCAGGGCAGGGGAATCGCGGATGAGCAGTTCTTC
once	TRBD1	TRBJ1-4	TRBV6-6	CATRTGGGEKLFF	TGTGCCACCCGGACAGGGGGGGGTGAAAAACTGTTTTTT